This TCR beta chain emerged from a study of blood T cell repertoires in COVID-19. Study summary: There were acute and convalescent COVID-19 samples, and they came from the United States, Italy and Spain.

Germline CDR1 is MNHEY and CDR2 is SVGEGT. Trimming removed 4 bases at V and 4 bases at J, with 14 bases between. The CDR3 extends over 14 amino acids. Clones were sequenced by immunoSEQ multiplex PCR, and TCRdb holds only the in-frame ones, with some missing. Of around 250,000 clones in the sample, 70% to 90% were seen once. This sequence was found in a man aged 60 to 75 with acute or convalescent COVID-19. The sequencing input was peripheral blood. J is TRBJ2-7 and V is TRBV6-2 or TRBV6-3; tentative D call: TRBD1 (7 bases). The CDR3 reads CASSWGDSSYEQYF. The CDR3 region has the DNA TGTGCCAGCAGTTGGGGGGACAGCAGTTACGAGCAGTACTTC.